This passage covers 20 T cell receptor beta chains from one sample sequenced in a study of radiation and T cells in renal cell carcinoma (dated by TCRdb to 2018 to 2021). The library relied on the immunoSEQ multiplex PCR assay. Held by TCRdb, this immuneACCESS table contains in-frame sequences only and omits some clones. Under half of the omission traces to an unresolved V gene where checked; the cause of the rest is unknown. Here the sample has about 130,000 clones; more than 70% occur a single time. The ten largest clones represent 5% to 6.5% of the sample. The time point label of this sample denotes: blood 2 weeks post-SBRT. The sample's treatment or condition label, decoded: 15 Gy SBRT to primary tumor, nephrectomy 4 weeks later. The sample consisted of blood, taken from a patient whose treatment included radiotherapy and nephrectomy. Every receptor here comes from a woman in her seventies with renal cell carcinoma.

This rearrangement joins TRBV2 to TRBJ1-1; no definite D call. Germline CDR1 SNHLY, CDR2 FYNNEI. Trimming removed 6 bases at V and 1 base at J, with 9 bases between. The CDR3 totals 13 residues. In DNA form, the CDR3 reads TGTGCCAGCAGGGACGGTACGAACACTGAAGCTTTCTTT. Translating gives CASRDGTNTEAFF.

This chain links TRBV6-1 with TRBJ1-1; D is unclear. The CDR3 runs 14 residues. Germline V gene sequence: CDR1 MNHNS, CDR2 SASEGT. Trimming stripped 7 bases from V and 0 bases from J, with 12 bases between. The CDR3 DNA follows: TGTGCCAGCACTGCGAACAGCTTGAACACTGAAGCTTTCTTT. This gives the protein CASTANSLNTEAFF.

CDR3 nucleotide sequence: TGTGCCAGCTCCGACAGGATGAACACTGAAGCTTTCTTT. Protein sequence: CASSDRMNTEAFF. V and J are TRBV6-5 and TRBJ1-1, with D possibly TRBD1 on 6 matching bases. V shed 8 bases and J shed 0 bases, with 10 bases lying between them. The CDR3 consists of 13 residues. Germline assignment: CDR1 MNHEY and CDR2 SVGAGI.

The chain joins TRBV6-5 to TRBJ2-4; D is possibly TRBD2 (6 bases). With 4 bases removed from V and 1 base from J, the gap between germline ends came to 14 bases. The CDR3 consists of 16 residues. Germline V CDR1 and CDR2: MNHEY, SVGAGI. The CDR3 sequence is CASSWDAGRAKNIQYF. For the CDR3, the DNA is TGTGCCAGCAGTTGGGATGCGGGGAGGGCCAAAAACATTCAGTACTTC.

The CDR3 region is CASSRGQSRGYTF. The CDR3 DNA reads TGTGCCAGTAGTAGGGGACAAAGTAGAGGCTACACCTTC. The chain recombines TRBV19 with TRBJ1-2; weak D call: TRBD1 (6 bases). Trimming stripped 4 bases from V and 8 bases from J, with 14 bases between. The CDR3 spans 13 residues. Germline assignment: CDR1 LNHDA and CDR2 SQIVND (reference sequence).

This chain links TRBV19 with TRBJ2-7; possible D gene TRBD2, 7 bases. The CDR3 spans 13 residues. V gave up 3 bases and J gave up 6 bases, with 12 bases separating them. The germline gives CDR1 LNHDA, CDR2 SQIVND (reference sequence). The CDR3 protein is CASSILRGREQYF. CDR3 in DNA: TGTGCCAGTAGTATTTTGCGGGGGCGCGAGCAGTACTTC.

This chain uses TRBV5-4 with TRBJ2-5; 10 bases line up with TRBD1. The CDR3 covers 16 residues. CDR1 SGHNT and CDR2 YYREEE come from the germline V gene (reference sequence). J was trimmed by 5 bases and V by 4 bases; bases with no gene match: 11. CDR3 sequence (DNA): TGTGCCAGCAGCCGAGATTCGGGACAGGGGCGGGAGACCCAGTACTTC. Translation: CASSRDSGQGRETQYF.

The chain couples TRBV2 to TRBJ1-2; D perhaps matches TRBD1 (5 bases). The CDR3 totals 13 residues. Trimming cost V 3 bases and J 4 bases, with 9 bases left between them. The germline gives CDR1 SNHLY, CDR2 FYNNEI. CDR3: CASSEDGGYGYTF. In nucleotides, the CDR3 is TGTGCCAGCAGTGAGGACGGGGGCTATGGCTACACCTTC.

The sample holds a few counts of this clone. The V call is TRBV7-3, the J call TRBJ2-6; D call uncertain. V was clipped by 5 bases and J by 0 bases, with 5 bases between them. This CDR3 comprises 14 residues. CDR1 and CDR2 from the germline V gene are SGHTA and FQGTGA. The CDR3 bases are TGTGCCAGCAGCCCCAACTCTGGGGCCAACGTCCTGACTTTC. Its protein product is CASSPNSGANVLTF.

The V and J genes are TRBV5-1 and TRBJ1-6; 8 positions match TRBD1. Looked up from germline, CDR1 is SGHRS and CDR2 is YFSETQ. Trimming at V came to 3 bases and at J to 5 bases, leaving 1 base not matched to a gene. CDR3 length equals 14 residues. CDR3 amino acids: CASSSTGDNSPLHF. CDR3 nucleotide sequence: TGCGCCAGCAGCTCGACAGGGGATAATTCACCCCTCCACTTT.

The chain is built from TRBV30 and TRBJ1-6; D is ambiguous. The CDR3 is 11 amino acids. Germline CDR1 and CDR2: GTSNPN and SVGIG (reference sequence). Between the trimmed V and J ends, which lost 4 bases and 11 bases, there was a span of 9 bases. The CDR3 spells CAWKDRTPLHF. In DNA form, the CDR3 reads TGTGCCTGGAAAGACCGAACACCCCTCCACTTT.

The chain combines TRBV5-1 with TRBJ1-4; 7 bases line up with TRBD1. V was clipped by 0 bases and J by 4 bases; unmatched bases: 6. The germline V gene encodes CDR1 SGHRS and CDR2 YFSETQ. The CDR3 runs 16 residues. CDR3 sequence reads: CASSLVSGTDNEKLFF. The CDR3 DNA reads TGCGCCAGCAGCTTGGTATCCGGGACAGATAATGAAAAACTGTTTTTT.

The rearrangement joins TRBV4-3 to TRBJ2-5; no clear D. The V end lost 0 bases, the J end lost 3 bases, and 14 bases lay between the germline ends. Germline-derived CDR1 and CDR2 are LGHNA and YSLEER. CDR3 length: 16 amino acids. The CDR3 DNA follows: TGCGCCAGCAGCCAAGATAATAGGGTAACCAAAGAGACCCAGTACTTC. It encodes CASSQDNRVTKETQYF.

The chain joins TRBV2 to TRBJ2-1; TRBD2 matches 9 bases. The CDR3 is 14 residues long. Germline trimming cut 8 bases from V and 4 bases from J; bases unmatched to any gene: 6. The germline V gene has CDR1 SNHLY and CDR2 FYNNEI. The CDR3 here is CASDAGGIYNEQFF. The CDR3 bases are TGTGCCAGCGACGCGGGGGGGATATACAATGAGCAGTTCTTC.

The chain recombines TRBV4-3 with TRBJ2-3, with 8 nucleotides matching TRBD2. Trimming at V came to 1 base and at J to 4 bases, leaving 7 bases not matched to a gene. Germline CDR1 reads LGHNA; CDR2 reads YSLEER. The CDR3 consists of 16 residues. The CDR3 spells CASSQGVTGGADTQYF. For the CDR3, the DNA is TGCGCCAGCAGCCAAGGAGTTACGGGGGGGGCAGATACGCAGTATTTT.

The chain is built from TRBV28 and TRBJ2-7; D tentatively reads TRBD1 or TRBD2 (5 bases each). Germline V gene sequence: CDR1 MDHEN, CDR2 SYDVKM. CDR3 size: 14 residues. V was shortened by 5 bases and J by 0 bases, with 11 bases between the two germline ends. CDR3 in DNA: TGTGCCAGCAGTCCGTACGGGACCTCCTACGAGCAGTACTTC. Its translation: CASSPYGTSYEQYF. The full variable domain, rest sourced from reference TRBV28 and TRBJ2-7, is DVKVTQSSRYLVKRTGEKVFLECVQDMDHENMFWYRQDPGLGLRLIYFSYDVKMKEKGDIPEGYSVSREKKERFSLILESASTNQTSMYLCASSPYGTSYEQYFGPGTRLTVT.

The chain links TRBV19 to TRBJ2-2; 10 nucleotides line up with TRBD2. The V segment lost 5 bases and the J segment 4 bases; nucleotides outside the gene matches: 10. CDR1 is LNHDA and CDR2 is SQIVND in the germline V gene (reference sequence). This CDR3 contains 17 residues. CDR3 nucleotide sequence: TGTGCCAGTAGTTTATCCGGGACTAGCGTGGGCACCGGGGAGCTGTTTTTT. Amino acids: CASSLSGTSVGTGELFF.

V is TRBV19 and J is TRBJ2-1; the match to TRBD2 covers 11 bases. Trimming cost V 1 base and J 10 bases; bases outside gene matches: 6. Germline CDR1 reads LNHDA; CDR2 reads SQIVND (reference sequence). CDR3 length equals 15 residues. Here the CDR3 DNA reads TGTGCCAGTAGTATAGGTAGCGGGGGGGCCATGGAGCAGTTCTTC. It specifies CASSIGSGGAMEQFF.

The CDR3 is CASSLDSLRGSYEQYF. CDR3 sequence (DNA): TGTGCCAGCAGCTTAGACTCGTTGAGGGGTTCCTACGAGCAGTACTTC. The chain joins TRBV7-9 to TRBJ2-7; D may correspond to TRBD1 or TRBD2 (5 bases each). The V gene lost 1 base and the J gene lost 1 base, with 14 bases spanning the gap. Germline V gene lookup returns CDR1 SEHNR and CDR2 FQNEAQ (reference sequence). This CDR3 contains 16 residues.

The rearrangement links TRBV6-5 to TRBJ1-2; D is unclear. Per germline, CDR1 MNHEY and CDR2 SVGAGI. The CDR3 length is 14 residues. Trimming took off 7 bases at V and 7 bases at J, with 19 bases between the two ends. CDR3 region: CASTRGLSVSGYTF. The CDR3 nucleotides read TGTGCCAGCACGCGAGGGCTTTCGGTGTCTGGCTACACCTTC.